The 15 T cell receptor beta chains presented below share a single source sample, sequenced in a study of CD8+ T cells in alopecia areata. cDNA prepared by RNA extraction and subsequent reverse transcription served as the template for sequencing. TCRdb's copy holds only in-frame clones and misses some; the assay was immunoSEQ multiplex PCR. Of approximately 210,000 clones listed, 64% are singletons. Treatment of the sample: oral pan-JAK inhibitor, 5-10 mg twice daily. This specimen was CD4+ T cells sorted from blood, taken at week 4, from a patient treated with tofacitinib. These receptors originate from a human donor with alopecia areata.

CDR3 sequence reads: CASSEYYEQYF. The DNA of the CDR3 is TGTGCCAGCAGTGAATACTACGAGCAGTACTTC. The rearrangement links TRBV2 to TRBJ2-7; D uncertain. The V and J ends lost 2 bases and 3 bases respectively, with 2 bases between them. From germline, CDR1 is SNHLY and CDR2 FYNNEI. The CDR3 runs 11 residues.

This chain connects TRBV2 to TRBJ2-3, with D perhaps matching TRBD1 (5 bases). Germline V gives CDR1 SNHLY, CDR2 FYNNEI. The ends were cut back, 7 bases at V and 1 base at J, with 12 bases in the middle. This CDR3 has 14 residues. The CDR3 DNA follows: TGTGCCAGCATGACAGCACACGGCACAGATACGCAGTATTTT. This codes for CASMTAHGTDTQYF.

The gene calls are TRBV6-6 and TRBJ2-1; 7 bases fit TRBD1. The CDR3 length is 13 residues. Germline CDR1 is MNHNY and CDR2 is SVGAGI (reference sequence). V lost 8 bases and J lost 2; bases outside the gene matches: 3. The chain's CDR3 is CASGQDTYNEQFF. CDR3 bases: TGTGCCAGCGGACAGGACACCTACAATGAGCAGTTCTTC.

This chain uses TRBV23-1 with TRBJ1-5, with unresolved D. TRBV23-1 is an ORF, and what it does is uncertain. The germline V and J ends were trimmed by 4 bases and 3 bases, with 10 bases remaining between them. The CDR3 is made up of 14 amino acids. CDR3 DNA sequence: TGCGCCAGCAGTCTTGGCCAGCTCAATCAGCCCCAGCATTTT. It yields the protein CASSLGQLNQPQHF.

The chain uses TRBV27 and TRBJ2-5, with TRBD2 as a possible D gene (5 bases). Germline V gene data show CDR1 as MNHEY and CDR2 as SMNVEV (reference sequence). V dropped 5 bases and J dropped 2 bases, with 9 bases sitting between them. The CDR3 is 13 residues long. The DNA of the CDR3 is TGTGCCAGCAGTGACCCGGGACAAGAGACCCAGTACTTC. It encodes CASSDPGQETQYF.

This clone was seen just once. The chain is built from TRBV29-1 and TRBJ1-2; 8 positions agree with TRBD1. CDR1 and CDR2 (germline): SQVTM, ANQGSEA. The CDR3 sequence is 12 residues long. V lost 4 bases, J lost 8 bases, and 6 bases stayed unmatched. This chain's CDR3 is CSVGGQVRGYTF. DNA of the CDR3: TGCAGCGTTGGGGGACAGGTCCGGGGCTACACCTTC. Supplemented by reference TRBV29-1 and TRBJ1-2, the full variable domain reads SAVISQKPSRDICQRGTSLTIQCQVDSQVTMMFWYRQQPGQSLTLIATANQGSEATYESGFVIDKFPISRPNLTFSTLTVSNMSPEDSSIYLCSVGGQVRGYTFGSGTRLTVV.

The rearrangement links TRBV4-1 to TRBJ2-1, with a tentative D call TRBD1 (6 bases). The CDR3 has 13 amino acids. Trimming removed 4 bases from V and 6 bases from J, with 10 bases in between. Germline V lookup: CDR1 MGHRA, CDR2 YSYEKL. CDR3 protein: CASSLRGSNEQFF. CDR3 sequence (DNA): TGCGCCAGCAGCCTGAGGGGGAGCAATGAGCAGTTCTTC.

The genes are TRBV19 and TRBJ1-1; a weak D match, TRBD1 (6 bases). The V and J ends lost 5 bases and 3 bases respectively, with 16 bases between them. The CDR3 totals 15 residues. Germline V gene data show CDR1 as LNHDA and CDR2 as SQIVND (reference sequence). The CDR3 region is CASSLGQGIDTEAFF. CDR3 coding DNA: TGTGCCAGTAGTCTAGGGCAGGGGATCGACACTGAAGCTTTCTTT. Filled out from reference TRBV19 and TRBJ1-1, the complete variable domain reads DGGITQSPKYLFRKEGQNVTLSCEQNLNHDAMYWYRQDPGQGLRLIYYSQIVNDFQKGDIAEGYSVSREKKESFPLTVTSAQKNPTAFYLCASSLGQGIDTEAFFGQGTRLTVV.

The chain links TRBV7-9 to TRBJ2-5; no firm D call. CDR1 is SEHNR and CDR2 is FQNEAQ in the germline V gene (reference sequence). The CDR3 is 14 amino acids. The germline V and J ends were trimmed by 5 bases and 5 bases, with 15 bases remaining between them. The CDR3 DNA reads TGTGCCAGCAGCCCCCGGGTAGGAGCGGAGACCCAGTACTTC. Translating gives CASSPRVGAETQYF.

This chain joins TRBV2 and TRBJ1-5, with D maybe TRBD1 (5 bases). V was shortened by 6 bases and J by 0 bases, with 12 bases between the two germline ends. Germline V CDR1 and CDR2: SNHLY, FYNNEI. There are 15 residues in the CDR3. The DNA of the CDR3 is TGTGCCAGCAGCCGAGACAGATTTAGCAATCAGCCCCAGCATTTT. The encoded protein is CASSRDRFSNQPQHF. Full variable domain (remainder filled in from reference TRBV2 and TRBJ1-5): EPEVTQTPSHQVTQMGQEVILRCVPISNHLYFYWYRQILGQKVEFLVSFYNNEISEKSEIFDDQFSVERPDGSNFTLKIRSTKLEDSAMYFCASSRDRFSNQPQHFGDGTRLSIL.

This clone showed up just a few times. The chain links TRBV27 to TRBJ1-6; D remains unclear. Trimming took 7 bases from V and 7 from J, leaving 14 bases between them. CDR1 and CDR2 (germline): MNHEY, SMNVEV (reference sequence). CDR3 length: 14 residues. This CDR3 reads CASTIKGYNSPLHF. The CDR3 nucleotides are TGTGCCAGCACAATAAAGGGTTACAATTCACCCCTCCACTTT.

The chain combines TRBV29-1 with TRBJ1-2; D unclear. The germline V gene has CDR1 SQVTM and CDR2 ANQGSEA. V lost 1 base and J 0 bases, leaving 9 bases between the germline ends. The CDR3 is 14 residues long. CDR3 sequence reads: CSVEGARSNYGYTF. The CDR3 region has the DNA TGCAGCGTTGAAGGAGCCAGGTCTAACTATGGCTACACCTTC.

Concerning this clone itself: This specimen includes other DNA sequences encoding the same CDR3. CDR3 loop: CASSLNTEAFF. In nucleotides, the CDR3 is TGTGCCAGCAGTCTGAACACTGAAGCTTTCTTT. This rearrangement joins TRBV5-6 to TRBJ1-1; D not certain. V was clipped by 5 bases and J by 0 bases, with 2 bases between them. In germline, CDR1 is SGHDT, CDR2 YYEEEE. CDR3 length: 11 residues.

The chain combines TRBV10-3 with TRBJ2-3; 10 nucleotides align to TRBD2. The trim removed 10 bases at V and 3 bases at J, leaving 13 bases unmatched. The CDR3 length is 16 residues. Germline V lookup: CDR1 ENHRY, CDR2 SYGVKD. CDR3 loop: CATFPFSGGTTDTQYF. Written as DNA, the CDR3 is TGTGCCACCTTTCCCTTTAGCGGGGGGACGACAGATACGCAGTATTTT.

The chain is built from TRBV29-1 and TRBJ2-7, with D tentatively TRBD1 (5 bases). Trimming cost V 7 bases and J 4 bases, with 11 bases left between them. The CDR3 extends over 11 amino acids. Germline loops: CDR1 SQVTM, CDR2 ANQGSEA. This CDR3 reads CSGGEEYEQYF. In DNA, the CDR3 is TGCAGCGGGGGCGAGGAGTACGAGCAGTACTTC.